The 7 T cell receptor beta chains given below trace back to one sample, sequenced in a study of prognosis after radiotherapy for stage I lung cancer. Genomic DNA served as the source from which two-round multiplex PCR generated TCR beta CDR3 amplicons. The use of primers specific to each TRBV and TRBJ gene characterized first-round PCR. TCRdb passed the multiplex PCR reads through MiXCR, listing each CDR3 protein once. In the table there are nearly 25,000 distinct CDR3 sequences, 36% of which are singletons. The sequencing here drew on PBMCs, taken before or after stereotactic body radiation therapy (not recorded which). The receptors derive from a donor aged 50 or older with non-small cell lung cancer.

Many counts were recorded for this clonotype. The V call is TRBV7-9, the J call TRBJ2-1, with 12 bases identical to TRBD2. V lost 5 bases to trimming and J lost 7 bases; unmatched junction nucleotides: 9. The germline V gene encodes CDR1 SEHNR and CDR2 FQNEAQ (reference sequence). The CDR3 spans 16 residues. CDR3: CASSAPSGRARNEQFF. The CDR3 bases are TGTGCCAGCAGCGCACCTAGCGGGAGGGCCAGGAATGAGCAGTTCTTC.

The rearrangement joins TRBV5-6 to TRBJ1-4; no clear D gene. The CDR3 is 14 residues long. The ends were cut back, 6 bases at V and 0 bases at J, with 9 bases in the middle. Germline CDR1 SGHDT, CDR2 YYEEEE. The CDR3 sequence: CASTKAATNEKLFF. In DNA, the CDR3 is TGTGCCAGCACCAAGGCGGCAACTAATGAAAAACTGTTTTTT.

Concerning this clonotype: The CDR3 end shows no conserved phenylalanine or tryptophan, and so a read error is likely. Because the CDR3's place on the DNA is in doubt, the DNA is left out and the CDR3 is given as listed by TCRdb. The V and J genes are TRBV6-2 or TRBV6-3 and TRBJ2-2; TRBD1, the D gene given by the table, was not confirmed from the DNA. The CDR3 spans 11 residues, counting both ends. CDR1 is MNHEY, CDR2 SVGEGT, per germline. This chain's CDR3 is CASSLRVWGFY.

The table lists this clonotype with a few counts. As DNA, the CDR3 is TGTGCCAGCTCACCACTGGCTAGCGGGAGTTTGGATGAGCAGTTCTTC. Translation gives CASSPLASGSLDEQFF. The genes are TRBV18 and TRBJ2-1, with 10 bases matching TRBD2. The CDR3 consists of 16 residues. Germline values: CDR1 KGHSH, CDR2 LQKENI. V lost 1 base to trimming and J lost 8 bases; unmatched junction nucleotides: 8.

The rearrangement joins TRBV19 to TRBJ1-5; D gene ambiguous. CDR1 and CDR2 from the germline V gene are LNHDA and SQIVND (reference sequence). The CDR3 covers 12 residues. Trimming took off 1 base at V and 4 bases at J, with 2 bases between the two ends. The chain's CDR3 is CASSIGNQPQHF. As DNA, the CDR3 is TGTGCCAGTAGTATAGGGAATCAGCCCCAGCATTTT.

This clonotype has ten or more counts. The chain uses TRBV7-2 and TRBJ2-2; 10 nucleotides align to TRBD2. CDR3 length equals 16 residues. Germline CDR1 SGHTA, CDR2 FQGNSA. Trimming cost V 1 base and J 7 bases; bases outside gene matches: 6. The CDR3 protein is CASSLVWLAGDGELFF. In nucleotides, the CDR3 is TGTGCCAGCAGCTTAGTTTGGCTAGCGGGAGACGGGGAGCTGTTTTTT.

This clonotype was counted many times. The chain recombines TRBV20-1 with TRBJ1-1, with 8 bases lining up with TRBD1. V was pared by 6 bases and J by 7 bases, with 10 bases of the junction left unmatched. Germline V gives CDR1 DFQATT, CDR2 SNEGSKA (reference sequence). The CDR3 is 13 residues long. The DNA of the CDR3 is TGCAGTGCATACGGACAGGGAGAGAGTGAAGCTTTCTTT. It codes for CSAYGQGESEAFF.